The 29 T cell receptor beta chains below come from one sample, sequenced in a study of blood T cell repertoires in COVID-19. Only in-frame clones appear in the TCRdb table, and some are missing; sequencing was by immunoSEQ multiplex PCR. This sample carries over 150,000 clones, more than 60% of them seen once, and the ten largest clones take over 10%. The material sequenced was peripheral blood. Receptors were obtained from a woman aged 45 to 65 with acute or convalescent COVID-19.

This clone has just a few counts. This sequence joins TRBV3-1 (or the pseudogene TRBV3-2) and TRBJ1-5; D is unclear. Germline-derived CDR1 and CDR2 are LGHDT and YNNKEL (reference sequence). CDR3 size: 16 residues. V was trimmed by 0 bases and J by 5 bases, leaving 14 bases between them. The CDR3 protein is CASSQEGKTSDQPQHF. The CDR3 DNA is TGTGCCAGCAGCCAAGAGGGAAAAACTAGTGATCAGCCCCAGCATTTT.

This clone was detected a few times. The V and J genes are TRBV19 and TRBJ1-2; perhaps TRBD1 as D (5 bases). The germline V gene has CDR1 LNHDA and CDR2 SQIVND (reference sequence). The CDR3 consists of 15 residues. The V and J ends lost 10 bases and 0 bases respectively, with 18 bases between them. This chain's CDR3 is CATIFSGLTNYGYTF. In DNA, the CDR3 is TGTGCCACCATCTTCTCGGGACTGACTAACTATGGCTACACCTTC.

This clone was recorded once. The chain uses TRBV19 and TRBJ2-3, with a possible D match to TRBD2 (5 bases). The CDR3 loop spans 13 amino acids. The germline V and J ends were trimmed by 5 bases and 5 bases, with 11 bases remaining between them. Per germline, CDR1 LNHDA and CDR2 SQIVND (reference sequence). CDR3 coding DNA: TGTGCCAGTAGTCGCGGACGGGAAGATACGCAGTATTTT. Translation: CASSRGREDTQYF.

About this clone: The sample carries other DNA sequences with the same CDR3. J is TRBJ1-5 and V is TRBV19; possible D gene TRBD1, 5 bases. The V gene lost 3 bases and the J gene lost 5 bases, with 5 bases spanning the gap. This CDR3 spans 12 amino acids. The V gene's germline CDR1 is LNHDA and CDR2 SQIVND (reference sequence). CDR3: CASSIRDQPQHF. CDR3 in DNA: TGTGCCAGTAGTATCAGGGATCAGCCCCAGCATTTT.

The rearrangement links TRBV6-2 or TRBV6-3 to TRBJ2-1; D ambiguous. Trimming took off 3 bases at V and 7 bases at J, with 10 bases between the two ends. The CDR3 has 13 residues. Germline assignment: CDR1 MNHEY and CDR2 SVGEGT. The CDR3 DNA is TGTGCCAGCAGTTATAACGTAGCAAATGAGCAGTTCTTC. This gives the protein CASSYNVANEQFF.

The chain uses TRBV12-3 or TRBV12-4 and TRBJ1-1, with TRBD1 as a possible D gene (5 bases). The CDR3 is 13 residues long. The ends were cut back, 6 bases at V and 1 base at J, with 9 bases in the middle. Here the CDR3 DNA reads TGTGCCAGCAGCCGAACAGGGAACACTGAAGCTTTCTTT. Protein: CASSRTGNTEAFF.

The CDR3 nucleotides are TGTGCCAGCATCAAGGGCTACGGGGGCAATCAGCCCCAGCATTTT. Amino acids: CASIKGYGGNQPQHF. The chain combines TRBV28 with TRBJ1-5, with D hard to call. This CDR3 contains 15 residues. V lost 7 bases and J lost 2, with 15 bases in between. The V gene's germline CDR1 is MDHEN and CDR2 SYDVKM. Looking up the rest from reference TRBV28 and TRBJ1-5 gives the full variable domain: DVKVTQSSRYLVKRTGEKVFLECVQDMDHENMFWYRQDPGLGLRLIYFSYDVKMKEKGDIPEGYSVSREKKERFSLILESASTNQTSMYLCASIKGYGGNQPQHFGDGTRLSIL.

V gene TRBV7-2 combines with J gene TRBJ2-6; 10 bases are shared with TRBD2. The germline gives CDR1 SGHTA, CDR2 FQGNSA. The ends lost 5 bases at V and 0 bases at J; junction bases unmatched: 7. The CDR3 totals 18 residues. The CDR3 region is CASSPRTSGSSGANVLTF. For the CDR3, the DNA is TGTGCCAGCAGCCCGAGGACTAGCGGCTCCTCTGGGGCCAACGTCCTGACTTTC.

The chain recombines TRBV5-1 with TRBJ2-7, with 9 positions matching TRBD1. Germline CDR1 and CDR2: SGHRS and YFSETQ. The junction had 17 bases not matched to a gene; V was cut back by 1 base and J by 9 bases. There are 17 residues in the CDR3. CDR3 bases: TGCGCCAGCAGCTTGACCTCTGAGGACAGGGGAATGTTAGGGCAGTACTTC. Translated: CASSLTSEDRGMLGQYF.

The rearrangement joins TRBV11-2 to TRBJ1-5, with D tentatively TRBD1 (6 bases). V lost 0 bases, J lost 7 bases, and 13 bases lay in between. The CDR3 covers 15 residues. Germline V gene sequence: CDR1 SGHAT, CDR2 FQNNGV. The CDR3 nucleotides are TGTGCCAGCAGCTTAGATAGGACAGAAAGACAGCCCCAGCATTTT. Protein sequence: CASSLDRTERQPQHF.

This rearrangement joins TRBV21-1 to TRBJ2-2; TRBD1 is the table's D call and was not checked against the DNA. TRBV21-1 is reported as a pseudogene. CDR3 size: 17 residues. CDR3 region: CASSKARRQRNTGELFF. For the CDR3, the DNA is TGTGCCAGCAGCAAAGCCAGACGACAGAGAAACACCGGGGAGCTGTTTTTT.

The V call is TRBV27, the J call TRBJ1-4; no clear D. The CDR3 spans 15 residues. The germline V and J ends were trimmed by 2 bases and 10 bases, with 17 bases remaining between them. The germline V gene has CDR1 MNHEY and CDR2 SMNVEV (reference sequence). The CDR3 loop is CASSLDRQAGGKLFF. For the CDR3, the DNA is TGTGCCAGCAGTTTAGATAGGCAGGCGGGAGGAAAACTGTTTTTT.

As to this clone: Other DNA sequences from this sample encode an identical CDR3 as well. The chain is built from TRBV18 and TRBJ2-1; 9 bases are shared with TRBD2. V shed 6 bases and J 5 bases; nucleotides not matched to a gene: 5. Germline V gives CDR1 KGHSH, CDR2 LQKENI. This CDR3 has 14 amino acids. The CDR3 DNA sequence: TGTGCCAGCTCGCAGACTAGCGGCCACAATGAGCAGTTCTTC. This sequence encodes CASSQTSGHNEQFF.

This clone has more than one count but fewer than ten. This chain connects TRBV10-1 to TRBJ2-3; D possibly corresponds to TRBD2 (6 bases). Per the germline V gene, CDR1 is WNHNN and CDR2 is SYGVQD (reference sequence). Trimming took 6 bases from V and 0 from J, leaving 10 bases between them. The CDR3 totals 14 residues. CDR3: CASRERGSTDTQYF. CDR3 DNA: TGCGCCAGCAGAGAACGGGGGAGCACAGATACGCAGTATTTT.

The CDR3 loop reads CASSPGGGGDDIQYF. The CDR3 region has the DNA TGTGCCAGCAGCCCCGGGGGGGGCGGTGACGACATTCAGTACTTC. This chain joins TRBV28 and TRBJ2-4; 8 nucleotides agree with TRBD2. CDR3 length: 15 amino acids. J lost 8 bases, V lost 6 bases, and 12 bases had no gene match. Germline loops: CDR1 MDHEN, CDR2 SYDVKM.

CDR3 region: CAWGGGSAVPDTQYF. CDR3 DNA sequence: TGTGCCTGGGGGGGAGGGAGTGCGGTCCCAGATACGCAGTATTTT. The gene calls are TRBV30 and TRBJ2-3; 7 bases agree with TRBD2. This CDR3 has 15 residues. Germline values: CDR1 GTSNPN, CDR2 SVGIG (reference sequence). After removal of 5 bases from V and 4 bases from J, the junction contained 12 bases not matched to a gene.

The gene calls are TRBV10-2 and TRBJ2-2; TRBD1 matches at 12 bases. V shed 6 bases, J shed 3 bases, and the junction held 8 bases outside the gene matches. This CDR3 has 17 residues. The germline V gene encodes CDR1 WSHSY and CDR2 SAAADI. CDR3 nucleotide sequence: TGCGCCAGCAGCGGGACAGGGGGCGCAGGGGACACCGGGGAGCTGTTTTTT. It yields the protein CASSGTGGAGDTGELFF.

This clone was found a few times. The V and J genes are TRBV12-3 or TRBV12-4 and TRBJ2-5, with a weak D call TRBD2 (6 bases). Trimming shortened V by 8 bases and J by 5 bases, and 15 bases separated the two germline ends. The CDR3 loop spans 13 amino acids. CDR3 residues: CASRLRERETQYF. CDR3 coding DNA: TGTGCCAGCCGCCTTCGGGAGCGGGAGACCCAGTACTTC.

This chain connects TRBV15 to TRBJ2-2; TRBD1 is a possible D gene (5 bases). Germline CDR1 is LNHNV and CDR2 is YYDKDF (reference sequence). This CDR3 has 15 residues. The V end was cut by 1 base, the J end by 6 bases, with 12 bases between. Here the CDR3 reads CATSRARAQAGELFF. As DNA, the CDR3 is TGTGCCACCAGCAGAGCCAGGGCGCAGGCCGGGGAGCTGTTTTTT.

In its sample, this clone was seen a few times. The rearrangement joins TRBV9 to TRBJ1-2; D uncertain. This CDR3 has 15 amino acids. The germline V gene has CDR1 SGDLS and CDR2 YYNGEE. V lost 3 bases to trimming and J lost 0 bases, with 12 bases between them. CDR3 bases: TGTGCCAGCAGCGCCTGGGAGGCCCCTAACTATGGCTACACCTTC. Amino acid sequence: CASSAWEAPNYGYTF.

The chain has TRBV3-1 (or the pseudogene TRBV3-2) and TRBJ2-3; 15 bases fit TRBD2. V dropped 4 bases and J dropped 3; count of bases not matched to a gene: 8. The CDR3 extends over 18 amino acids. In germline, CDR1 is LGHDT, CDR2 YNNKEL (reference sequence). The CDR3 DNA follows: TGTGCCAGCAGCCCCTTCGGACTAGCGGGGGGGAGAACAGATACGCAGTATTTT. Its protein is CASSPFGLAGGRTDTQYF.

The chain employs TRBV6-1 and TRBJ1-2; 9 positions agree with TRBD1. Germline V CDR1 and CDR2: MNHNS, SASEGT. With V trimmed by 3 bases and J by 4 bases, 3 bases remained unmatched. The CDR3 has 14 amino acids. The CDR3 DNA is TGTGCCAGCAGTGATACAGGGGGCCTCTATGGCTACACCTTC. Translated, it gives CASSDTGGLYGYTF.

The rearrangement links TRBV3-1 (or the pseudogene TRBV3-2) to TRBJ2-3; 7 nucleotides line up with TRBD1. Germline trimming cut 0 bases from V and 2 bases from J; bases unmatched to any gene: 8. CDR1 is LGHDT and CDR2 is YNNKEL in the germline V gene (reference sequence). The CDR3 is 17 amino acids. CDR3 amino acids: CASSQDGRQGYTDTQYF. The CDR3 DNA reads TGTGCCAGCAGCCAAGACGGAAGACAGGGATACACAGATACGCAGTATTTT.

The chain couples TRBV4-2 to TRBJ2-1; 7 bases line up with TRBD2. CDR3 length equals 23 residues. CDR1 LGHNA and CDR2 YNFKEQ come from the germline V gene. Unmatched junction bases numbered 23, after V lost 0 bases and J lost 0 bases. CDR3 region: CASSQESFGDYDLAHSSYNEQFF. The CDR3 bases are TGTGCCAGCAGCCAAGAATCGTTCGGGGACTACGACTTGGCCCATAGCTCCTACAATGAGCAGTTCTTC.

The chain has TRBV7-9 and TRBJ2-1; 7 bases are shared with TRBD2. V shed 4 bases and J 8 bases; nucleotides not matched to a gene: 8. The CDR3 covers 14 residues. Per germline, CDR1 SEHNR and CDR2 FQNEAQ (reference sequence). The CDR3 DNA reads TGTGCCAGCAGCTACCTACGCGGGAGTGATGAGCAGTTCTTC. Translation gives CASSYLRGSDEQFF.

The chain has TRBV7-8 and TRBJ2-2; maybe TRBD1 (6 bases). The CDR3 extends over 16 amino acids. Germline values: CDR1 SGHVS, CDR2 FQNEAQ. The germline V and J ends were trimmed by 1 base and 2 bases, with 11 bases remaining between them. The CDR3 sequence is CASSLETRGNTGELFF. In DNA form, the CDR3 reads TGTGCCAGCAGCTTAGAAACCAGGGGAAACACCGGGGAGCTGTTTTTT.

CDR3 DNA sequence: TGTGCCAGCAGCCCGACTAGCACCTCCTACGAGCAGTACTTC. It encodes CASSPTSTSYEQYF. The rearrangement links TRBV7-2 to TRBJ2-7; 7 bases agree with TRBD2. This CDR3 has 14 amino acids. The germline CDR1 and CDR2 sequences are SGHTA and FQGNSA. J gave up 0 bases and V 5 bases, and 4 bases lay outside the gene matches.

This clone was picked up one time. The chain combines TRBV7-2 with TRBJ2-7; 7 positions agree with TRBD2. This CDR3 is 15 amino acids long. CDR1 and CDR2 from the germline V gene are SGHTA and FQGNSA. V was pared by 6 bases and J by 4 bases, with 12 bases of the junction left unmatched. The CDR3 here is CASRATGGNKYEQYF. The DNA of the CDR3 is TGTGCCAGCAGGGCGACCGGGGGGAATAAGTACGAGCAGTACTTC.

This clone has only a few counts. V gene TRBV7-8 combines with J gene TRBJ1-2, with D unresolved. Germline-derived CDR1 and CDR2 are SGHVS and FQNEAQ. Trimming pared 5 bases from V and 7 bases from J, leaving 11 bases between. The CDR3 contains 12 residues. The CDR3 nucleotides are TGTGCCAGCAGCCCGACAAGAGTTGGCTACACCTTC. This sequence encodes CASSPTRVGYTF.